This T cell receptor beta chain came from a study of T cell responses to AZD1222 COVID-19 vaccine. Per the germline V gene, CDR1 is SGHNT and CDR2 is YYREEE (reference sequence). Trimming removed 2 bases at V and 5 bases at J, with 7 bases between. There are 12 residues in the CDR3. The data were produced by immunoSEQ multiplex PCR, yet TCRdb's version contains in-frame clones alone and is incomplete. In the table there are around 77,000 clones, around 90% of which are singletons. Sample: peripheral blood, taken on day 0 of AZD1222 vaccination. The rearrangement links TRBV5-4 to TRBJ1-2; D uncertain. This TCR derives from an adult in good health. CDR3 residues: CASSLNSYGYTF. In nucleotides, the CDR3 is TGTGCCAGCAGCTTAAACAGTTATGGCTACACCTTC.